The 20 T cell receptor beta chains below were found in one sample sequenced in a study of Tregs in tolerant kidney transplant recipients. Only in-frame clones appear in the TCRdb table, and some are missing; sequencing was by immunoSEQ multiplex PCR. Of fewer than 150,000 clones listed, roughly 93% are singletons. The source material was CD4+ T cells from blood. The receptor source for this set is a human donor in good health.

This chain joins TRBV5-5 and TRBJ1-5; possible D gene TRBD1, 5 bases. Germline assignment: CDR1 SGHKS and CDR2 YYEKEE (reference sequence). Between the trimmed V and J ends, which lost 1 base and 5 bases, there was a span of 10 bases. The CDR3 has 14 residues. The DNA of the CDR3 is TGTGCCAGCAGCTTGTCTCGGGGCGATCAGCCCCAGCATTTT. This codes for CASSLSRGDQPQHF. Full variable domain (missing parts from reference TRBV5-5 and TRBJ1-5): DAGVTQSPTHLIKTRGQQVTLRCSPISGHKSVSWYQQVLGQGPQFIFQYYEKEERGRGNFPDRFSARQFPNYSSELNVNALLLGDSALYLCASSLSRGDQPQHFGDGTRLSIL.

This chain connects TRBV7-9 to TRBJ1-3; no reliable D call. The CDR3 totals 12 residues. The germline V gene encodes CDR1 SEHNR and CDR2 FQNEAQ (reference sequence). V was clipped by 3 bases and J by 4 bases, with 4 bases between them. CDR3 residues: CASSFLGNTIYF. The CDR3 region has the DNA TGTGCCAGCAGCTTCCTGGGAAACACCATATATTTT.

The chain carries TRBV21-1 and TRBJ2-7; the tabulated D call, TRBD2, remains unverified against the DNA. TRBV21-1 is a recognized pseudogene. The CDR3 spans 17 residues. The chain's CDR3 is CASSPPEAGGPIYEQYF. The CDR3, as DNA: TGTGCCAGCAGCCCCCCTGAGGCGGGAGGGCCGATTTACGAGCAGTACTTC.

On this clone itself: Other DNA sequences in this sample translate to the same CDR3. V and J are TRBV6-5 and TRBJ2-7, with 9 bases that match TRBD1. CDR1 and CDR2 from the germline V gene are MNHEY and SVGAGI. The V segment lost 6 bases and the J segment 3 bases; nucleotides outside the gene matches: 6. This CDR3 spans 14 amino acids. The CDR3 reads CASSLGQGSYEQYF. As DNA, the CDR3 is TGTGCCAGCAGCCTGGGACAGGGCAGCTACGAGCAGTACTTC.

The chain joins TRBV7-4 to TRBJ1-2; D gene ambiguous. Between the trimmed V and J ends, which lost 1 base and 4 bases, there was a span of 10 bases. From germline, CDR1 is SGHVT and CDR2 SQSDAQ. This CDR3 is built from 14 residues. CDR3 DNA sequence: TGTGCCAGCAGCTTAGTTGTCAGTTCCTATGGCTACACCTTC. Its translation: CASSLVVSSYGYTF.

The chain employs TRBV19 and TRBJ1-1, with 8 bases identical to TRBD1. J gave up 5 bases and V 3 bases, and 11 bases lay outside the gene matches. CDR3 length: 16 residues. Germline CDR1 is LNHDA and CDR2 is SQIVND (reference sequence). The CDR3 sequence is CASSIYTTGEGTEAFF. The CDR3 coding sequence is TGTGCCAGTAGTATTTACACGACAGGGGAAGGGACTGAAGCTTTCTTT.

A word on this clone: The sample carries other DNA sequences with the same CDR3. The chain recombines TRBV10-1 with TRBJ1-1; D remains unclear. Trimming removed 5 bases at V and 0 bases at J, with 7 bases between. The germline gives CDR1 WNHNN, CDR2 SYGVQD (reference sequence). There are 13 residues in the CDR3. The CDR3 spells CASSRNMNTEAFF. CDR3 nucleotide sequence: TGCGCCAGCAGTCGAAACATGAACACTGAAGCTTTCTTT.

The chain joins TRBV19 to TRBJ2-5; D is possibly TRBD1 (6 bases). Looked up from germline, CDR1 is LNHDA and CDR2 is SQIVND (reference sequence). This CDR3 has 13 residues. V lost 6 bases to trimming and J lost 5 bases, with 13 bases between them. CDR3 region: CASSRTGKETQYF. For the CDR3, the DNA is TGTGCCAGTAGCCGAACAGGGAAGGAGACCCAGTACTTC.

This rearrangement joins TRBV4-1 to TRBJ2-7; TRBD1 aligns across 7 bases. Germline V gene lookup returns CDR1 MGHRA and CDR2 YSYEKL. The CDR3 totals 15 residues. Trimming removed 3 bases from V and 0 bases from J; junction bases left unmatched: 5. The CDR3 spells CASSQTGYGSYEQYF. The CDR3 bases are TGCGCCAGCAGCCAGACAGGGTACGGCTCCTACGAGCAGTACTTC.

There are a few counts of this clone. The chain carries TRBV4-2 and TRBJ2-2; D is tentatively TRBD1 or TRBD2 (7 bases each). Germline V gives CDR1 LGHNA, CDR2 YNFKEQ. This CDR3 contains 17 residues. Between the trimmed V and J ends, which lost 0 bases and 6 bases, there was a span of 17 bases. The CDR3, as DNA: TGTGCCAGCAGCCAAGACCTAGCGGACAGGTGGGCCGGGGAGCTGTTTTTT. Its translation: CASSQDLADRWAGELFF.

The sample holds one count of this clone. This chain links TRBV4-1 with TRBJ1-5, with D possibly matching TRBD1 (5 bases). The CDR3 length is 15 residues. Germline CDR1 MGHRA, CDR2 YSYEKL. Trimming cost V 2 bases and J 4 bases, with 12 bases left between them. CDR3 bases: TGCGCCAGCAGCCAATGGGACCGGATAAATCAGCCCCAGCATTTT. Translation: CASSQWDRINQPQHF.

V and J are TRBV9 and TRBJ2-1, with a weak D call TRBD2 (5 bases). V was pared by 4 bases and J by 5 bases, with 13 bases between. The CDR3 has 14 amino acids. Germline V gene data show CDR1 as SGDLS and CDR2 as YYNGEE. The CDR3 loop reads CASSRSDGHNEQFF. Here the CDR3 DNA reads TGTGCCAGCAGCCGTAGCGACGGCCACAATGAGCAGTTCTTC.

The chain has TRBV5-1 and TRBJ2-3; D not certain. Deletions cut 3 bases from V and 1 base from J, with 6 bases between. The CDR3 length is 13 residues. The germline CDR1 and CDR2 sequences are SGHRS and YFSETQ. CDR3 in DNA: TGCGCCAGCAGCTCCACCGGCACAGATACGCAGTATTTT. Its protein is CASSSTGTDTQYF.

The rearrangement joins TRBV5-1 to TRBJ2-1; the match to TRBD2 covers 13 bases. This CDR3 comprises 17 residues. Germline V lookup: CDR1 SGHRS, CDR2 YFSETQ. Losses at the gene ends were 0 bases for V and 2 bases for J; bases not matched to a gene: 2. This CDR3 is CASSLEGLAGPYNEQFF. In DNA form, the CDR3 reads TGCGCCAGCAGCTTGGAGGGACTAGCGGGACCCTACAATGAGCAGTTCTTC.

V and J are TRBV6-1 and TRBJ1-5; TRBD1 agrees at 9 bases. The trim removed 4 bases at V and 4 bases at J, leaving 8 bases unmatched. This CDR3 region has 16 residues. Germline CDR1 is MNHNS and CDR2 is SASEGT. The CDR3 spells CASSAGTGPNNQPQHF. In nucleotides, the CDR3 is TGTGCCAGCAGTGCCGGGACAGGGCCAAATAATCAGCCCCAGCATTTT.

The J gene is TRBJ1-4, the V gene TRBV28; no firm D call. This CDR3 region has 13 residues. Trimming removed 5 bases from V and 6 bases from J, with 10 bases in between. Germline values: CDR1 MDHEN, CDR2 SYDVKM. CDR3 protein: CASSRRDYEKLFF. The CDR3 nucleotides are TGTGCCAGCAGTCGACGCGATTATGAAAAACTGTTTTTT.

V gene TRBV10-3 combines with J gene TRBJ1-4, with a tentative D call TRBD1 (5 bases). Germline CDR1 ENHRY, CDR2 SYGVKD. The CDR3 spans 16 residues. Trimming removed 0 bases at V and 0 bases at J, with 8 bases between. This CDR3 is CAISESKGATNEKLFF. In nucleotides, the CDR3 is TGTGCCATCAGTGAGTCGAAAGGGGCAACTAATGAAAAACTGTTTTTT.

V usage is TRBV6-5 and J usage is TRBJ2-5; D unresolved. This CDR3 has 13 residues. Per the germline V gene, CDR1 is MNHEY and CDR2 is SVGAGI. Between the trimmed V and J ends, which lost 2 bases and 5 bases, there was a span of 9 bases. The CDR3 sequence: CASSYTWVETQYF. The CDR3 DNA is TGTGCCAGCAGTTACACGTGGGTGGAGACCCAGTACTTC.

The chain links TRBV11-3 to TRBJ2-1; D remains ambiguous. CDR1 and CDR2 from the germline V gene are SGHNT and YENEEA. Trimming removed 1 base at V and 0 bases at J, with 7 bases between. CDR3 size: 15 residues. DNA for the CDR3: TGTGCCAGCAGCTTAGGTACGACCTCCTACAATGAGCAGTTCTTC. The encoded protein is CASSLGTTSYNEQFF.

J is TRBJ1-6 and V is TRBV9, with TRBD1 as a possible D gene (6 bases). Germline V lookup: CDR1 SGDLS, CDR2 YYNGEE. V lost 4 bases and J lost 8, with 13 bases in between. CDR3 length: 14 residues. The CDR3 reads CASSLDRAYSPLHF. As DNA, the CDR3 is TGTGCCAGCAGCCTGGACAGAGCTTATTCACCCCTCCACTTT.